A single sample gave rise to the 17 T cell receptor beta chains below, sequenced in a study of T cells in Graves' hyperthyroidism and ophthalmopathy. The TCR beta CDR3 regions underwent amplification using RNA transcripts as the source. Primed by the HTBI set, a first-round RT-PCR was run on the TCR CDR3. From the multiplex PCR reads, TCRdb called clonotypes with MiXCR, one entry per CDR3 protein. The data show fewer than 750,000 distinct CDR3 sequences, about 15% seen once. Input material: blood. The receptors originated from a woman aged 40 to 50 with Graves' ophthalmopathy.

This CDR3 reads CASSSPLWTGELFF. The CDR3 nucleotides are TGTGCCAGCAGTTCCCCGCTGTGGACCGGGGAGCTGTTTTTT. The J gene is TRBJ2-2, the V gene TRBV7-9; D gene uncertain. V gave up 6 bases and J gave up 5 bases, with 13 bases separating them. CDR1 SEHNR and CDR2 FQNEAQ come from the germline V gene (reference sequence). This CDR3 contains 14 residues.

This sequence joins TRBV27 and TRBJ2-7; the D is unclear. Germline V gene lookup returns CDR1 MNHEY and CDR2 SMNVEV (reference sequence). The CDR3 is made up of 15 amino acids. Trimming removed 3 bases at V and 4 bases at J, with 16 bases between. CDR3 in DNA: TGTGCCAGCAGTTTCGGGTTATCCCCCGTATACGAGCAGTACTTC. Its translation: CASSFGLSPVYEQYF.

This clonotype was counted ten times or more. V usage is TRBV30 and J usage is TRBJ1-5, with TRBD1 matching over 7 bases. Germline loops: CDR1 GTSNPN, CDR2 SVGIG (reference sequence). V shed 4 bases, J shed 7 bases, and the junction held 7 bases outside the gene matches. The CDR3 totals 13 residues. The CDR3 sequence is CAWTNQGGQPQHF. The CDR3 coding sequence is TGTGCCTGGACCAACCAGGGGGGGCAGCCCCAGCATTTT.

This clonotype was seen repeatedly, ten times or more. The genes are TRBV28 and TRBJ2-7; possibly TRBD1 or TRBD2 for D (5 bases each). This CDR3 contains 16 residues. The germline V and J ends were trimmed by 7 bases and 1 base, with 20 bases remaining between them. CDR1 and CDR2 (germline): MDHEN, SYDVKM. DNA for the CDR3: TGTGCCAGCATACTAGGGGCGGGCACCCATTCCTACGAGCAGTACTTC. This gives the protein CASILGAGTHSYEQYF.

Notes on this clonotype: The junction and the germline gene differ at one end; a read error may be behind it. The chain links TRBV12-3 or TRBV12-4 to TRBJ2-5; D ambiguous. This CDR3 region has 15 residues. The CDR3 coding sequence is TGTGCCAGCAGTTTAGCGTTAAGACGGCAAGAGACCCAATACTTC. Its protein product is CASSLALRRQETQYF.

This clonotype has a count of ten or more. The chain employs TRBV20-1 and TRBJ2-2; D perhaps matches TRBD1 (6 bases). There are 16 residues in the CDR3. V lost 0 bases to trimming and J lost 3 bases, with 14 bases between them. CDR1 is DFQATT, CDR2 SNEGSKA, per germline (reference sequence). CDR3 nucleotide sequence: TGCAGTGCTAGAGATGAGTTAACAGGGCACACCGGGGAGCTGTTTTTT. Translated: CSARDELTGHTGELFF.

This clonotype was counted only a few times. The V call is TRBV11-1, the J call TRBJ2-6, with D possibly matching TRBD1 (7 bases). With 5 bases removed from V and 3 bases from J, the gap between germline ends came to 20 bases. The CDR3 is 18 amino acids. Germline values: CDR1 SGHAT, CDR2 FQDESV (reference sequence). CDR3 in DNA: TGTGCCAGCAGCGCCCAGGGGGGACAGACGCTTGGGGCCAACGTCCTGACTTTC. Translating it yields CASSAQGGQTLGANVLTF.

This clonotype was seen repeatedly, ten times or more. The chain uses TRBV6-1 and TRBJ2-5; D unresolved. The CDR3 has 15 residues. Germline V gives CDR1 MNHNS, CDR2 SASEGT. V shed 3 bases and J shed 2 bases, with 13 bases lying between them. CDR3 loop: CASSDPAVGQETQYF. For the CDR3, the DNA is TGTGCCAGCAGTGACCCCGCAGTGGGACAAGAGACCCAGTACTTC.

This clonotype appeared many times. The chain couples TRBV9 to TRBJ2-5; TRBD1 aligns across 7 bases. The junction had 3 bases not matched to a gene; V was cut back by 1 base and J by 0 bases. The CDR3 consists of 15 residues. The germline V gene has CDR1 SGDLS and CDR2 YYNGEE. CDR3 amino acids: CASSVWGQNQETQYF. The CDR3 bases are TGTGCCAGCAGCGTATGGGGACAGAACCAAGAGACCCAGTACTTC.

The count of this clonotype is one. The J gene is TRBJ2-7, the V gene TRBV6-1; perhaps D is TRBD1 or TRBD2 (5 bases each). Trimming removed 6 bases at V and 3 bases at J, with 18 bases between. In germline, CDR1 is MNHNS, CDR2 SASEGT. This CDR3 has 15 amino acids. The CDR3 sequence: CASRAGTTFGYEQYF. The CDR3 region has the DNA TGTGCCAGCAGAGCAGGGACCACCTTTGGCTACGAGCAGTACTTC.

This clonotype was seen many times. V and J are TRBV2 and TRBJ2-7, with 8 nucleotides matching TRBD2. The J segment lost 1 base and the V segment lost 6 bases, leaving 2 bases of the junction unmatched. The V gene's germline CDR1 is SNHLY and CDR2 FYNNEI. This CDR3 is 13 amino acids long. The CDR3 reads CASRPGGSYEQYF. CDR3 in DNA: TGTGCCAGCAGACCGGGAGGGTCCTACGAGCAGTACTTC.

This clonotype was picked up a small number of times. The chain employs TRBV3-1 and TRBJ2-7; 7 positions match TRBD2. Germline V gene sequence: CDR1 LGHDT, CDR2 YNNKEL (reference sequence). The ends lost 4 bases at V and 2 bases at J; junction bases unmatched: 11. The CDR3 runs 16 residues. CDR3 amino acids: CASSPRGEGGTYEQYF. CDR3 coding DNA: TGTGCCAGCAGCCCTCGGGGGGAGGGAGGTACCTACGAGCAGTACTTC.

This clonotype was observed many times. This chain connects TRBV27 to TRBJ2-2; tentative D call: TRBD1 (6 bases). The CDR3 extends over 14 amino acids. The germline CDR1 and CDR2 sequences are MNHEY and SMNVEV (reference sequence). V dropped 2 bases and J dropped 6 bases, with 10 bases sitting between them. Here the CDR3 reads CASSLTGPSGELFF. CDR3 sequence (DNA): TGTGCCAGCAGTTTAACAGGGCCATCCGGGGAGCTGTTTTTT.

This clonotype was detected ten times or more. The rearrangement uses TRBV27 and TRBJ2-7, with D unclear. The CDR3 spans 13 residues. Germline V lookup: CDR1 MNHEY, CDR2 SMNVEV (reference sequence). Trimming cost V 2 bases and J 4 bases, with 9 bases left between them. The CDR3 protein is CASSLHSNYEQYF. The CDR3 coding sequence is TGTGCCAGCAGTTTACACAGCAATTACGAGCAGTACTTC.

In the case of this clonotype: The junction differs from germline at one of its ends, possibly a read error. The chain carries TRBV20-1 and TRBJ2-7, with D perhaps matching TRBD1 or TRBD2 (5 bases each). This CDR3 has 13 residues. Per germline, CDR1 DFQATT and CDR2 SNEGSKA (reference sequence). CDR3 in amino acids: CSAGTVSSHEQYF. In nucleotides, the CDR3 is TGCAGTGCCGGGACGGTGAGCTCCCACGAGCAGTACTTC.

The chain is built from TRBV30 and TRBJ2-2, with unresolved D. CDR3 length equals 13 residues. Germline V gives CDR1 GTSNPN, CDR2 SVGIG (reference sequence). V shed 5 bases and J shed 5 bases, with 12 bases lying between them. CDR3 protein: CAWDTGDTGELFF. The DNA for the CDR3 is TGTGCCTGGGACACTGGGGATACCGGGGAGCTGTTTTTT.

This clonotype was observed many times. The chain uses TRBV4-3 and TRBJ2-7, with D perhaps TRBD2 (6 bases). V lost 2 bases and J lost 1, with 9 bases in between. The CDR3 sequence is 14 residues long. Germline-derived CDR1 and CDR2 are LGHNA and YSLEER. This CDR3 is CASSQIGGSYEQYF. DNA for the CDR3: TGCGCCAGCAGCCAAATCGGAGGGTCCTACGAGCAGTACTTC.